This T cell receptor beta chain appears in the sequencing data of a study of OX40 agonist ivuxolimab in advanced cancers. Clones were sequenced by immunoSEQ multiplex PCR, and TCRdb holds only the in-frame ones, with some missing. The sample lists approximately 68,000 clones, over 80% occurring once. CDR1 is KGHSH and CDR2 is LQKENI in the germline V gene. The CDR3 contains 15 residues. V lost 6 bases and J lost 2; bases outside the gene matches: 9. The chain employs TRBV18 and TRBJ1-2, with TRBD1 identical over 7 bases. Sequencing used CD4+ or CD8+ T cells sorted from blood, obtained in a trial of the OX40 agonist ivuxolimab. The receptor was derived from an adult with an advanced solid tumor such as melanoma, head and neck, liver or kidney cancer. The CDR3 DNA is TGTGCCAGCTCCTCAAAGGACAGGACAAACTATGGCTACACCTTC. Translating gives CASSSKDRTNYGYTF.